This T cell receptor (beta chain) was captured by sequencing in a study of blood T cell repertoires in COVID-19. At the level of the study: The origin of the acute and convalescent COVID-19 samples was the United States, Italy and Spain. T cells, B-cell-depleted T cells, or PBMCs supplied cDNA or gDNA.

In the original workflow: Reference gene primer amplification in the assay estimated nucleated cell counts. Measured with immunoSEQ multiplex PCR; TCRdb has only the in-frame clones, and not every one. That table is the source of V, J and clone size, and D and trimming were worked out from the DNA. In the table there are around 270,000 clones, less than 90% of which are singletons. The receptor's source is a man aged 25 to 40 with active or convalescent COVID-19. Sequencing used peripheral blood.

The CDR3 is CASSPGLLPTDTQYF. The CDR3 DNA reads as TGTGCCAGCTCACCAGGTCTCCTACCCACAGATACGCAGTATTTT. The chain carries TRBV18 and TRBJ2-3; D gene uncertain. Deletions cut 2 bases from V and 2 bases from J, with 11 bases between. Germline CDR1 is KGHSH and CDR2 is LQKENI. The CDR3 is 15 residues long. Full variable domain (rest looked up from reference TRBV18 and TRBJ2-3): NAGVMQNPRHLVRRRGQEARLRCSPMKGHSHVYWYRQLPEEGLKFMVYLQKENIIDESGMPKERFSAEFPKEGPSILRIQQVVRGDSAAYFCASSPGLLPTDTQYFGPGTRLTVL.